This passage covers 19 T cell receptor beta chains from one sample sequenced in a study of T cell responses to AZD1222 COVID-19 vaccine. Here immunoSEQ multiplex PCR was the method, and the copy in TCRdb shows in-frame clones only, minus some. The data show roughly 99,000 clones, nearly 90% seen once. Sample: peripheral blood, taken 28 days after the second AZD1222 dose. These receptors all come from an adult who received the AZD1222 COVID-19 vaccine.

The chain has TRBV10-1 and TRBJ2-1; D remains ambiguous. Per germline, CDR1 WNHNN and CDR2 SYGVQD (reference sequence). This CDR3 has 13 amino acids. Trimming cost V 0 bases and J 9 bases, with 9 bases left between them. The CDR3 nucleotides read TGCGCCAGCAGTGAGTCGAATGTCGGTGAGCAGTTCTTC. It is translated as CASSESNVGEQFF.

V usage is TRBV5-4 and J usage is TRBJ2-5, with D perhaps TRBD1 (6 bases). V dropped 3 bases and J dropped 7 bases, with 16 bases sitting between them. The CDR3 totals 14 residues. Germline values: CDR1 SGHNT, CDR2 YYREEE (reference sequence). The CDR3 nucleotides read TGTGCCAGCAGCTCGGAAGGGGGTTTGGGGACCCAGTACTTC. This sequence encodes CASSSEGGLGTQYF.

This clone was found a few times. The chain joins TRBV11-2 to TRBJ1-6; D not certain. Germline values: CDR1 SGHAT, CDR2 FQNNGV. The CDR3 runs to 11 residues. V gave up 5 bases and J gave up 9 bases, with 5 bases separating them. CDR3 in DNA: TGTGCCAGCAGCGATCGTTCACCCCTCCACTTT. It encodes CASSDRSPLHF.

This chain joins TRBV27 and TRBJ2-7; D remains ambiguous. This CDR3 has 11 amino acids. Germline loops: CDR1 MNHEY, CDR2 SMNVEV (reference sequence). V was cut by 4 bases and J by 9 bases, with 10 bases left in between. The CDR3 nucleotides are TGTGCCAGCAGTTACCAAAGAGGGCAGTACTTC. This codes for CASSYQRGQYF.

The CDR3 region is CASGGLKHTEAFF. CDR3 DNA: TGTGCCAGCGGGGGACTGAAGCACACTGAAGCTTTCTTT. The chain has TRBV12-3 or TRBV12-4 and TRBJ1-1; D might be TRBD1 (5 bases). The CDR3 totals 13 residues. Trimming shortened V by 8 bases and J by 3 bases, and 13 bases separated the two germline ends.

In this sample, this clone turned up a few times. The same CDR3 can be traced to other DNA sequences in this sample. The chain is built from TRBV11-2 and TRBJ1-6; possibly TRBD1 for D (5 bases). CDR3 length: 15 residues. CDR1 is SGHAT and CDR2 is FQNNGV in the germline V gene. V gave up 0 bases and J gave up 7 bases, with 10 bases separating them. CDR3 nucleotides: TGTGCCAGCAGCTTAGATCCAGGGCCGAATTCACCCCTCCACTTT. Translating it yields CASSLDPGPNSPLHF. The full variable domain, in which reference TRBV11-2 and TRBJ1-6 provide the parts outside the CDR3, is EAGVAQSPRYKIIEKRQSVAFWCNPISGHATLYWYQQILGQGPKLLIQFQNNGVVDDSQLPKDRFSAERLKGVDSTLKIQPAKLEDSAVYLCASSLDPGPNSPLHFGNGTRLTVT.

The chain has TRBV12-3 or TRBV12-4 and TRBJ1-5; D ambiguous. The CDR3 is made up of 12 amino acids. Trimming took off 4 bases at V and 6 bases at J, with 7 bases between the two ends. The chain's CDR3 is CASSSMGQPQHF. CDR3 bases: TGTGCCAGCAGTTCAATGGGTCAGCCCCAGCATTTT.

The chain employs TRBV7-9 and TRBJ1-4, with 9 nucleotides matching TRBD1. The germline V gene encodes CDR1 SEHNR and CDR2 FQNEAQ (reference sequence). Trimming at V came to 2 bases and at J to 5 bases, leaving 6 bases not matched to a gene. The CDR3 length is 16 residues. The CDR3 is CASSLSVGQGNEKLFF. The CDR3 DNA reads TGTGCCAGCAGCTTATCCGTCGGACAGGGGAATGAAAAACTGTTTTTT.

The rearrangement links TRBV2 to TRBJ1-2; 9 bases are shared with TRBD1. The ends lost 6 bases at V and 5 bases at J; junction bases unmatched: 4. The CDR3 consists of 13 residues. The germline gives CDR1 SNHLY, CDR2 FYNNEI. The CDR3 protein is CASSQGQGYGYTF. CDR3 DNA sequence: TGTGCCAGCAGCCAGGGACAGGGATATGGCTACACCTTC.

The chain joins TRBV27 to TRBJ1-6; maybe TRBD1 (5 bases). V shed 6 bases and J shed 0 bases, with 12 bases lying between them. There are 16 residues in the CDR3. Germline loops: CDR1 MNHEY, CDR2 SMNVEV (reference sequence). The CDR3 coding sequence is TGTGCCAGCAGGGATGAGGGGAGCTCCTATAATTCACCCCTCCACTTT. It specifies CASRDEGSSYNSPLHF.

The chain recombines TRBV7-9 with TRBJ2-3; D not resolved. This CDR3 region has 12 residues. The V gene lost 1 base and the J gene lost 5 bases, with 4 bases spanning the gap. CDR1 and CDR2 from the germline V gene are SEHNR and FQNEAQ (reference sequence). The CDR3 sequence: CASSLGRDTQYF. DNA for the CDR3: TGTGCCAGCAGCTTAGGGCGAGATACGCAGTATTTT.

The DNA for the CDR3 is TGTGCCAGCAGTTACCGGGACGGTTCCACCTATGGCTACACCTTC. This encodes CASSYRDGSTYGYTF. This rearrangement joins TRBV6-6 to TRBJ1-2; D might be TRBD1 (5 bases). V was clipped by 2 bases and J by 4 bases, with 14 bases between them. CDR1 MNHNY and CDR2 SVGAGI come from the germline V gene (reference sequence). The CDR3 runs to 15 residues.

This chain links TRBV6-5 with TRBJ1-1; D is perhaps TRBD1 (6 bases). The germline V gene encodes CDR1 MNHEY and CDR2 SVGAGI. V dropped 3 bases and J dropped 0 bases, with 14 bases sitting between them. The CDR3 extends over 16 amino acids. The CDR3 bases are TGTGCCAGCAGTTATGAGTTGGGGGGCCTGAACACTGAAGCTTTCTTT. This sequence encodes CASSYELGGLNTEAFF.

Comment on this clone: The same CDR3 is also encoded by other DNA sequences in this sample. The J gene is TRBJ1-2, the V gene TRBV12-3 or TRBV12-4, with D tentatively TRBD1 (6 bases). CDR3 length: 13 amino acids. V lost 5 bases and J lost 1, with 8 bases in between. The CDR3 is CASSPDSNYGYTF. Written as DNA, the CDR3 is TGTGCCAGCAGTCCGGACAGTAACTATGGCTACACCTTC.

V and J are TRBV29-1 and TRBJ1-2; weak D call: TRBD1 (5 bases). This CDR3 comprises 12 residues. V was cut by 5 bases and J by 3 bases, with 10 bases left in between. The germline CDR1 and CDR2 sequences are SQVTM and ANQGSEA. DNA of the CDR3: TGCAGCGTTCTACCGGGGGACTATGGCTACACCTTC. It encodes CSVLPGDYGYTF.

The chain employs TRBV9 and TRBJ2-7, with D unresolved. CDR1 is SGDLS, CDR2 YYNGEE, per germline. The V gene lost 0 bases and the J gene lost 4 bases, with 8 bases spanning the gap. CDR3 length: 13 residues. CDR3 sequence (DNA): TGTGCCAGCAGCGTAGGGGATCCGTACGAGCAGTACTTC. The encoded protein is CASSVGDPYEQYF.

The chain links TRBV4-2 to TRBJ1-1; D is ambiguous. The CDR3 consists of 15 residues. Trimming took 0 bases from V and 1 from J, leaving 9 bases between them. The germline V gene has CDR1 LGHNA and CDR2 YNFKEQ. CDR3 sequence: CASSQDVQRNTEAFF. The CDR3 nucleotides are TGTGCCAGCAGCCAAGATGTCCAACGGAACACTGAAGCTTTCTTT.

The chain is built from TRBV7-8 and TRBJ1-1; D unresolved. V was shortened by 0 bases and J by 1 base, with 9 bases between the two germline ends. Germline CDR1 reads SGHVS; CDR2 reads FQNEAQ. The CDR3 covers 15 residues. CDR3 nucleotide sequence: TGTGCCAGCAGCTTAGCTCGGGTGGGGAACACTGAAGCTTTCTTT. As protein: CASSLARVGNTEAFF.

The rearrangement joins TRBV11-2 to TRBJ2-7; D gene ambiguous. The CDR3 contains 12 residues. V was clipped by 1 base and J by 3 bases, with 4 bases between them. Germline V CDR1 and CDR2: SGHAT, FQNNGV. The CDR3 protein is CASSLGVYEQYF. For the CDR3, the DNA is TGTGCCAGCAGCTTAGGGGTCTACGAGCAGTACTTC.